The 10 T cell receptor beta chains in this list originate from one sample, sequenced in a study of beta chain features in type 1 diabetes (dated by TCRdb to the late 2010s). What the study reported, not specific to this receptor: Type 1 diabetes patients showed a moderate but significant shortening of TCRB CDR3 length in all four CD4+ subsets.

For these TCRs, the target antigens are not known. The method was the immunoSEQ multiplex PCR assay. The entire amount of isolated RNA was reverse transcribed using the High Capacity cDNA Reverse Transcription Kit, so the sequenced TCRB transcripts were expressed ones. The table comes from immuneACCESS by way of TCRdb, which keeps in-frame sequences with V and J called. Part of the clones is missing from these tables; in studies checked, under half for an unresolved V gene and the rest for unknown reasons. This sample has hundreds of thousands of clones in its table, and over 12% of those were observed once. Less than 0.04% of the sample is in the top ten clones. The sequenced sample consisted of naive CD4+ T cells from blood. The cell subset or site label, as the study defines it: true naive CD4+ T cells. All receptors derive from a man between 18 and 29 years old with type 1 diabetes.

This clone was counted between two and nine times. The genes are TRBV18 and TRBJ2-7; 7 bases line up with TRBD1. The germline V gene has CDR1 KGHSH and CDR2 LQKENI. The CDR3 totals 14 residues. Trimming at V came to 0 bases and at J to 3 bases, leaving 2 bases not matched to a gene. CDR3 DNA: TGTGCCAGCTCACCACCGGACAGGAGCTACGAGCAGTACTTC. The encoded protein is CASSPPDRSYEQYF.

The chain joins TRBV6-5 to TRBJ1-4, with 7 bases matching TRBD1. V was pared by 2 bases and J by 7 bases, with 10 bases of the junction left unmatched. The CDR3 sequence is 16 residues long. Germline CDR1 reads MNHEY; CDR2 reads SVGAGI. The CDR3 is CASSYLPTGLGEKLFF. The DNA for the CDR3 is TGTGCCAGCAGTTACCTCCCGACAGGGCTTGGTGAAAAACTGTTTTTT.

The chain couples TRBV30 to TRBJ2-2, with TRBD2 matching 10 bases. The J segment lost 6 bases and the V segment lost 4 bases, leaving 11 bases of the junction unmatched. This CDR3 comprises 16 residues. Germline values: CDR1 GTSNPN, CDR2 SVGIG (reference sequence). The CDR3 nucleotides read TGTGCCTGGAAGGCTAGCGGGAGATTTGGGTCCGGGGAGCTGTTTTTT. The encoded protein is CAWKASGRFGSGELFF.

This chain joins TRBV7-9 and TRBJ1-2, with unresolved D. Germline lookup yields CDR1 SEHNR and CDR2 FQNEAQ (reference sequence). The CDR3 totals 12 residues. With 7 bases removed from V and 7 bases from J, the gap between germline ends came to 13 bases. The CDR3 nucleotides are TGTGCCAGCATACGTTCTCCCCTTGGCTACACCTTC. It yields the protein CASIRSPLGYTF.

This rearrangement joins TRBV30 to TRBJ1-5; D gene unclear. V was clipped by 0 bases and J by 9 bases, with 12 bases between them. From germline, CDR1 is GTSNPN and CDR2 SVGIG (reference sequence). The CDR3 contains 13 residues. Here the CDR3 reads CAWSVGYNGPQHF. CDR3 nucleotides: TGTGCCTGGAGTGTTGGGTACAACGGGCCCCAGCATTTT.

This chain links TRBV6-6 with TRBJ1-5; a weak D match, TRBD1 (5 bases). CDR3 length equals 16 residues. CDR1 and CDR2 from the germline V gene are MNHNY and SVGAGI (reference sequence). V was trimmed by 6 bases and J by 2 bases, leaving 17 bases between them. The CDR3 sequence: CASRPSGTARNQPQHF. The CDR3 DNA is TGTGCCAGCAGACCCTCTGGGACGGCCCGCAATCAGCCCCAGCATTTT.

DNA of the CDR3: TGTGCCAGCAGTTCCCTAGTGTTCCGTAGCTCCTACGAGCAGTACTTC. It specifies CASSSLVFRSSYEQYF. This sequence joins TRBV28 and TRBJ2-7, with D uncertain. The V and J ends lost 4 bases and 0 bases respectively, with 16 bases between them. CDR3 length: 16 amino acids. From germline, CDR1 is MDHEN and CDR2 SYDVKM.

The V gene is TRBV5-6, the J gene TRBJ2-7, with TRBD1 matching 9 bases. This CDR3 is built from 12 residues. Germline V gives CDR1 SGHDT, CDR2 YYEEEE. Trimming took 3 bases from V and 7 from J; bases not matched to a gene: 2. As DNA, the CDR3 is TGTGCCAGCAGCTCAGACAGGGGGGAGCAGTACTTC. Translated, it gives CASSSDRGEQYF. Full variable domain (outside the CDR3, taken from reference TRBV5-6 and TRBJ2-7): DAGVTQSPTHLIKTRGQQVTLRCSPKSGHDTVSWYQQALGQGPQFIFQYYEEEERQRGNFPDRFSGHQFPNYSSELNVNALLLGDSALYLCASSSDRGEQYFGPGTRLTVT.

This clone was found a few times. The chain carries TRBV30 and TRBJ1-1; no clear D. Germline CDR1 is GTSNPN and CDR2 is SVGIG (reference sequence). The germline V and J ends were trimmed by 5 bases and 7 bases, with 11 bases remaining between them. The CDR3 has 11 amino acids. The CDR3 sequence: CAWQDQLEAFF. CDR3 sequence (DNA): TGTGCCTGGCAGGACCAGCTTGAAGCTTTCTTT.

V is TRBV5-8 and J is TRBJ1-5, with TRBD1 matching over 9 bases. Trimming cost V 1 base and J 5 bases; bases outside gene matches: 1. There are 14 residues in the CDR3. The V gene's germline CDR1 is SGHTS and CDR2 YDEGEE. CDR3 amino acids: CASSLTGGDQPQHF. The CDR3 DNA follows: TGTGCCAGCAGCTTGACAGGGGGCGATCAGCCCCAGCATTTT. The full variable domain, in which reference TRBV5-8 and TRBJ1-5 provide the parts outside the CDR3, is EAGVTQSPTHLIKTRGQQATLRCSPISGHTSVYWYQQALGLGLQFLLWYDEGEERNRGNFPPRFSGRQFPNYSSELNVNALELEDSALYLCASSLTGGDQPQHFGDGTRLSIL.